Below, 32 T cell receptor beta chains from the same sample are listed, as sequenced in a study of a mutant IDH1 vaccine in newly diagnosed glioma. These receptors have no identified antigens. Profiled with immunoSEQ multiplex PCR; TCRdb holds only in-frame clones, not every one. The sample holds just under 80,000 clones, roughly 91% seen once. The time point is: week 5, during vaccination. Doses consisted of 300 ug of mutant IDH1 20-mer peptide each, paired with topical imiquimod. The sequencing here drew on PBMCs, taken from a glioma patient whose treatment included an IDH1 peptide vaccine. The receptors shown here come from a woman between 45 and 65 years old with glioma.

As to this clone: One junction end disagrees with the germline gene, perhaps due to a read error. The chain employs TRBV11-2 and TRBJ1-4; D gene uncertain. Germline-derived CDR1 and CDR2 are SGHAT and FQNNGV. The CDR3 extends over 13 amino acids. Here the CDR3 DNA reads TGTGCCAGCAGATTAGGGATAGGAGAAAAACTGTTTTTT. It yields the protein CASRLGIGEKLFF. Using reference TRBV11-2 and TRBJ1-4 for the parts outside the CDR3, the full variable domain is EAGVAQSPRYKIIEKRQSVAFWCNPISGHATLYWYQQILGQGPKLLIQFQNNGVVDDSQLPKDRFSAERLKGVDSTLKIQPAKLEDSAVYLCASRLGIGEKLFFGSGTQLSVL.

The chain couples TRBV19 to TRBJ2-1, with a tentative D call TRBD2 (6 bases). The germline V and J ends were trimmed by 4 bases and 7 bases, with 14 bases remaining between them. Germline V gene data show CDR1 as LNHDA and CDR2 as SQIVND (reference sequence). This CDR3 spans 14 amino acids. CDR3 residues: CASSSGAEGNEQFF. CDR3 sequence (DNA): TGTGCCAGTAGTAGCGGGGCCGAGGGTAATGAGCAGTTCTTC.

The chain carries TRBV27 and TRBJ2-1, with a tentative D call TRBD2 (6 bases). The germline V gene has CDR1 MNHEY and CDR2 SMNVEV (reference sequence). The CDR3 runs to 17 residues. V shed 6 bases and J shed 0 bases, with 18 bases lying between them. CDR3 region: CASRVAGSGNSYNEQFF. DNA for the CDR3: TGTGCCAGCAGAGTGGCGGGTAGCGGAAACTCCTACAATGAGCAGTTCTTC.

The V call is TRBV20-1, the J call TRBJ1-2; tentative D call: TRBD1 (5 bases). The CDR3 is 11 residues long. Germline assignment: CDR1 DFQATT and CDR2 SNEGSKA (reference sequence). CDR3 in amino acids: CGGGTGYGYTF. Written as DNA, the CDR3 is TGCGGTGGAGGGACGGGCTATGGCTACACCTTC.

The rearrangement links TRBV6-1 to TRBJ2-7; D is possibly TRBD1 (5 bases). V was trimmed by 10 bases and J by 0 bases, leaving 13 bases between them. Germline values: CDR1 MNHNS, CDR2 SASEGT. This CDR3 has 13 amino acids. The CDR3 loop reads CANSSTASYEQYF. The CDR3 DNA follows: TGTGCCAACTCCTCGACAGCCTCCTACGAGCAGTACTTC.

This chain links TRBV28 with TRBJ1-4, with a weak D call TRBD1 (5 bases). CDR3 length: 13 amino acids. Trimming took off 3 bases at V and 4 bases at J, with 6 bases between the two ends. In germline, CDR1 is MDHEN, CDR2 SYDVKM. The CDR3 loop is CASSLRGNEKLFF. The DNA of the CDR3 is TGTGCCAGCAGTTTGAGGGGTAATGAAAAACTGTTTTTT.

CDR3 region: CASSLMGSSGSLSYNEQFF. The DNA of the CDR3 is TGTGCCAGCAGCTTAATGGGGTCAAGCGGGTCGCTCTCCTACAATGAGCAGTTCTTC. V is TRBV7-3 and J is TRBJ2-1; weak D call: TRBD2 (6 bases). This CDR3 has 19 residues. The germline V and J ends were trimmed by 1 base and 0 bases, with 19 bases remaining between them. Germline CDR1 SGHTA, CDR2 FQGTGA.

The chain is built from TRBV25-1 and TRBJ2-2; the match to TRBD2 covers 9 bases. V lost 0 bases, J lost 2 bases, and 7 bases stayed unmatched. Per the germline V gene, CDR1 is MGHDK and CDR2 is SYGVNS. The CDR3 covers 18 residues. The CDR3 protein is CASSEYLSGSSNTGELFF. The CDR3 bases are TGTGCCAGCAGTGAATACCTTAGCGGGAGTAGTAACACCGGGGAGCTGTTTTTT.

This clone appeared a single time. The chain links TRBV27 to TRBJ2-7, with 10 bases lining up with TRBD2. This CDR3 contains 15 residues. Germline CDR1 MNHEY, CDR2 SMNVEV (reference sequence). After removal of 7 bases from V and 0 bases from J, the junction contained 6 bases not matched to a gene. The CDR3 DNA follows: TGTGCCAGCAAGATAGCGGGAGGTAACTCCTACGAGCAGTACTTC. Its protein product is CASKIAGGNSYEQYF.

The chain is built from TRBV2 and TRBJ2-7; D not certain. Trimming stripped 6 bases from V and 2 bases from J, with 11 bases between. This CDR3 is built from 13 residues. Germline V lookup: CDR1 SNHLY, CDR2 FYNNEI. The CDR3 coding sequence is TGTGCCAGCAGGTACACGGGCCCCTACGAGCAGTACTTC. Translated, it gives CASRYTGPYEQYF.

V gene TRBV5-1 combines with J gene TRBJ2-3; D is undetermined. Looked up from germline, CDR1 is SGHRS and CDR2 is YFSETQ. Trimming left V 3 bases short and J 3 bases short, with 8 bases between. This CDR3 has 13 residues. CDR3 bases: TGCGCCAGCAGCTCGGGCCTGACAGATACGCAGTATTTT. As protein: CASSSGLTDTQYF. Complete variable domain (other parts from reference TRBV5-1 and TRBJ2-3): KAGVTQTPRYLIKTRGQQVTLSCSPISGHRSVSWYQQTPGQGLQFLFEYFSETQRNKGNFPGRFSGRQFSNSRSEMNVSTLELGDSALYLCASSSGLTDTQYFGPGTRLTVL.

The count of this clone is one. The chain joins TRBV19 to TRBJ1-5, with TRBD1 as a possible D gene (5 bases). The CDR3 runs 16 residues. CDR1 is LNHDA and CDR2 is SQIVND in the germline V gene (reference sequence). The V and J ends lost 6 bases and 0 bases respectively, with 15 bases between them. CDR3 residues: CASRALGTDSNQPQHF. For the CDR3, the DNA is TGTGCCAGTAGGGCGTTAGGGACGGATAGCAATCAGCCCCAGCATTTT.

J is TRBJ2-1 and V is TRBV6-1; no reliable D call. V dropped 6 bases and J dropped 5 bases, with 5 bases sitting between them. The CDR3 consists of 11 residues. Per germline, CDR1 MNHNS and CDR2 SASEGT. The CDR3 here is CASRGNNEQFF. The CDR3 DNA is TGTGCCAGCAGGGGGAACAATGAGCAGTTCTTC.

This chain joins TRBV9 and TRBJ1-2; 9 nucleotides line up with TRBD1. Germline CDR1 is SGDLS and CDR2 is YYNGEE. With V trimmed by 7 bases and J by 3 bases, 10 bases remained unmatched. CDR3 length: 15 amino acids. CDR3 sequence reads: CASGGPGQGDYGYTF. In DNA form, the CDR3 reads TGTGCCAGCGGGGGCCCGGGACAGGGAGACTATGGCTACACCTTC. Full variable domain (remainder filled in from reference TRBV9 and TRBJ1-2): DSGVTQTPKHLITATGQRVTLRCSPRSGDLSVYWYQQSLDQGLQFLIQYYNGEERAKGNILERFSAQQFPDLHSELNLSSLELGDSALYFCASGGPGQGDYGYTFGSGTRLTVV.

This clone appeared once. The chain couples TRBV27 to TRBJ2-3; TRBD2 matches 14 bases. This CDR3 region has 17 residues. Germline V lookup: CDR1 MNHEY, CDR2 SMNVEV (reference sequence). Trimming at V came to 8 bases and at J to 0 bases, leaving 7 bases not matched to a gene. The CDR3 DNA reads TGTGCCAGCGATGAGGGACTAGCGGGAGTAAGCACAGATACGCAGTATTTT. Its protein is CASDEGLAGVSTDTQYF.

The chain combines TRBV21-1 with TRBJ2-6; TRBD1 is the table's D call, not checked against the DNA. TRBV21-1 is a pseudogene. The length of the CDR3 is 17 residues. The CDR3 nucleotides read TGTGCCAGCAGCAAAAAAGTCAGGGGCTCTGGGGCCAACGTCCTGACTTTC. It specifies CASSKKVRGSGANVLTF.

V usage is TRBV2 and J usage is TRBJ1-1; the D is unclear. CDR3 length: 14 amino acids. V gave up 10 bases and J gave up 1 base, with 16 bases separating them. Germline values: CDR1 SNHLY, CDR2 FYNNEI. The CDR3 DNA is TGTGCCACCCAAGGGTGGAGCCAGAACACTGAAGCTTTCTTT. The encoded protein is CATQGWSQNTEAFF.

In this sample, this clone turned up once. V and J are TRBV28 and TRBJ2-1; TRBD2 matches at 7 bases. CDR3 length: 16 amino acids. CDR1 and CDR2 (germline): MDHEN, SYDVKM. V lost 6 bases and J lost 5; bases outside the gene matches: 13. The CDR3 loop reads CASSPRDYLGNNEQFF. The CDR3 DNA follows: TGTGCCAGCAGCCCCCGGGACTACCTAGGTAACAATGAGCAGTTCTTC. Full variable domain (rest looked up from reference TRBV28 and TRBJ2-1): DVKVTQSSRYLVKRTGEKVFLECVQDMDHENMFWYRQDPGLGLRLIYFSYDVKMKEKGDIPEGYSVSREKKERFSLILESASTNQTSMYLCASSPRDYLGNNEQFFGPGTRLTVL.

The gene calls are TRBV7-9 and TRBJ1-4; TRBD1 is a possible D gene (6 bases). The ends were cut back, 11 bases at V and 4 bases at J, with 14 bases in the middle. The CDR3 covers 13 residues. Germline CDR1 is SEHNR and CDR2 is FQNEAQ (reference sequence). The CDR3 bases are TGTGCCGCGGGAACAGGGAATAATGAAAAACTGTTTTTT. It codes for CAAGTGNNEKLFF.

This clone was found once. This chain joins TRBV5-6 and TRBJ1-1, with D maybe TRBD1 (5 bases). Trimming left V 4 bases short and J 0 bases short, with 7 bases between. CDR1 is SGHDT, CDR2 YYEEEE, per germline. The CDR3 spans 13 residues. The CDR3 DNA reads TGTGCCAGCAGCCCGGGGCTGAACACTGAAGCTTTCTTT. Amino acid sequence: CASSPGLNTEAFF.

The chain recombines TRBV7-9 with TRBJ2-7; 11 bases are a match to TRBD2. CDR1 and CDR2 (germline): SEHNR, FQNEAQ (reference sequence). Germline trimming cut 1 base from V and 4 bases from J; bases unmatched to any gene: 6. The CDR3 extends over 16 amino acids. The CDR3 region has the DNA TGTGCCAGCAGCTTAGGGCTAGCGGGAGGCAGGTACGAGCAGTACTTC. Translated, it gives CASSLGLAGGRYEQYF.

The chain is built from TRBV28 and TRBJ1-3; tentative D call: TRBD1 (5 bases). This CDR3 spans 14 amino acids. Trimming pared 8 bases from V and 0 bases from J, leaving 11 bases between. Germline-derived CDR1 and CDR2 are MDHEN and SYDVKM. CDR3 protein: CASRWGISGNTIYF. The CDR3, as DNA: TGTGCCAGCCGCTGGGGGATCTCTGGAAACACCATATATTTT.

V gene TRBV19 combines with J gene TRBJ1-5, with no clear D. The V gene's germline CDR1 is LNHDA and CDR2 SQIVND (reference sequence). Trimming stripped 8 bases from V and 0 bases from J, with 17 bases between. This CDR3 contains 16 residues. CDR3 DNA sequence: TGTGCCAGTTCTCGTCGGGCAGTCGGTAGCAATCAGCCCCAGCATTTT. Translated: CASSRRAVGSNQPQHF. Based on the CDR3 plus reference TRBV19 and TRBJ1-5, the full variable domain is DGGITQSPKYLFRKEGQNVTLSCEQNLNHDAMYWYRQDPGQGLRLIYYSQIVNDFQKGDIAEGYSVSREKKESFPLTVTSAQKNPTAFYLCASSRRAVGSNQPQHFGDGTRLSIL.

The chain carries TRBV27 and TRBJ2-1; D possibly corresponds to TRBD2 (5 bases). The V end was cut by 3 bases, the J end by 5 bases, with 11 bases between. Germline V gives CDR1 MNHEY, CDR2 SMNVEV (reference sequence). This CDR3 region has 14 residues. This CDR3 reads CASSFQPGNNEQFF. CDR3 DNA: TGTGCCAGCAGTTTCCAGCCCGGGAACAATGAGCAGTTCTTC.

The chain combines TRBV19 with TRBJ2-7; 11 bases agree with TRBD1. Germline V gene data show CDR1 as LNHDA and CDR2 as SQIVND (reference sequence). The CDR3 covers 12 residues. The ends lost 8 bases at V and 7 bases at J; junction bases unmatched: 4. CDR3 bases: TGTGCCAGTTCGGACAGGGGGCATGAGCAGTACTTC. It translates to CASSDRGHEQYF.

The chain joins TRBV7-6 to TRBJ1-2; tentatively, D is TRBD1 (5 bases). Germline V CDR1 and CDR2: SGHVS, FNYEAQ. The CDR3 sequence is 15 residues long. V lost 0 bases and J 0 bases, leaving 8 bases between the germline ends. In DNA form, the CDR3 reads TGTGCCAGCAGCTTAGCGGGGGGAGCTAACTATGGCTACACCTTC. Amino acids: CASSLAGGANYGYTF.

V gene TRBV11-2 combines with J gene TRBJ2-1; 7 bases map to TRBD2. The trim removed 5 bases at V and 7 bases at J, leaving 5 bases unmatched. Germline V CDR1 and CDR2: SGHAT, FQNNGV. The CDR3 loop spans 13 amino acids. The CDR3 bases are TGTGCCAGCAGCCCCGGACTAGATAATGAGCAGTTCTTC. Its protein product is CASSPGLDNEQFF.

This rearrangement joins TRBV5-6 to TRBJ2-1; 7 nucleotides agree with TRBD2. The CDR3 runs 15 residues. V was clipped by 4 bases and J by 4 bases; unmatched bases: 8. The germline V gene has CDR1 SGHDT and CDR2 YYEEEE. The chain's CDR3 is CASSHYGTKYNEQFF. As DNA, the CDR3 is TGTGCCAGCAGCCACTACGGGACTAAGTACAATGAGCAGTTCTTC.

The chain carries TRBV10-3 and TRBJ1-1; no clear D gene. The CDR3 is made up of 13 amino acids. Germline V lookup: CDR1 ENHRY, CDR2 SYGVKD. Trimming pared 0 bases from V and 3 bases from J, leaving 5 bases between. The CDR3 region is CAISESEDTEAFF. The CDR3 DNA reads as TGTGCCATCAGTGAGTCTGAGGACACTGAAGCTTTCTTT.

This rearrangement joins TRBV6-6 to TRBJ2-4; D is uncertain. This CDR3 is 15 amino acids long. Trimming removed 8 bases at V and 3 bases at J, with 17 bases between. Germline V gene data show CDR1 as MNHNY and CDR2 as SVGAGI (reference sequence). The CDR3 reads CASQNKGRGKNIQYF. The CDR3 nucleotides read TGTGCCAGCCAGAATAAGGGTAGAGGCAAAAACATTCAGTACTTC.

The genes are TRBV4-1 and TRBJ2-7; possibly TRBD2 for D (5 bases). In germline, CDR1 is MGHRA, CDR2 YSYEKL. V gave up 1 base and J gave up 7 bases, with 11 bases separating them. This CDR3 contains 13 residues. The CDR3 DNA sequence: TGCGCCAGCAGCCAAGCTGAGGGTTGGGAGCAGTACTTC. It codes for CASSQAEGWEQYF.

The chain employs TRBV28 and TRBJ1-4; tentatively, D is TRBD1 (5 bases). V gave up 3 bases and J gave up 10 bases, with 12 bases separating them. Germline V gene lookup returns CDR1 MDHEN and CDR2 SYDVKM. The CDR3 length is 13 residues. CDR3 bases: TGTGCCAGCAGTTTCGGCAGGGTTGGAAAACTGTTTTTT. Translated, it gives CASSFGRVGKLFF.